Following are 27 T cell receptor beta chains from one sample sequenced in a study of T cell repertoires in cytomegalovirus infection. Their target antigens are unknown. Each CDR3 protein gets one entry after TCRdb re-called the reads with MiXCR. The sample includes hundreds of thousands of distinct CDR3 sequences, roughly a third seen only once; the top ten take roughly 16%. The input for sequencing was cultured PBMCs, taken from culture after CMV antigen stimulation. These receptors came from a human donor in good health (CMV status not recorded). Some clones in this sample may be carry-over from other donors' samples.

This chain uses TRBV28 with TRBJ1-1, with 9 bases matching TRBD1. Trimming cost V 4 bases and J 7 bases; bases outside gene matches: 7. The germline V gene has CDR1 MDHEN and CDR2 SYDVKM. This CDR3 region has 14 residues. CDR3 loop: CASSSNTGGHEAFF. In nucleotides, the CDR3 is TGTGCCAGCAGTTCCAACACAGGGGGCCATGAAGCTTTCTTT.

This clonotype turned up a few times. The rearrangement links TRBV7-2 to TRBJ1-3; D is ambiguous. V was clipped by 3 bases and J by 4 bases, with 7 bases between them. CDR1 is SGHTA, CDR2 FQGNSA, per germline. This CDR3 spans 13 amino acids. CDR3 region: CASSFKSGNTIYF. The CDR3 DNA reads as TGTGCCAGCAGCTTTAAGTCCGGAAACACCATATATTTT.

This clonotype has a handful of counts. One end of the junction is discordant with germline, which a read error may explain. The chain combines TRBV6-5 with TRBJ1-2, with TRBD1 matching over 9 bases. CDR1 is MNHEY, CDR2 SVGAGI, per germline. This CDR3 spans 14 amino acids. CDR3 region: CASSHSGTGYGYTF. The CDR3 DNA reads TGTGCCAGCAGTCACTCCGGGACAGGGTACGGCTACACCTTC.

This clonotype appeared a few times. The chain recombines TRBV4-1 with TRBJ1-1; D remains unclear. V gave up 1 base and J gave up 4 bases, with 13 bases separating them. This CDR3 has 15 residues. Germline CDR1 and CDR2: MGHRA and YSYEKL. This CDR3 is CASSQVPGTTTEAFF. DNA of the CDR3: TGCGCCAGCAGCCAAGTTCCTGGCACCACCACTGAAGCTTTCTTT.

The rearrangement uses TRBV12-5 and TRBJ2-3; TRBD2 agrees at 8 bases. The CDR3 consists of 14 residues. CDR1 and CDR2 (germline): LGHNT, FRNRAP. J was trimmed by 4 bases and V by 5 bases; bases with no gene match: 5. Written as DNA, the CDR3 is TGTGCTAGTGGTCCGATGGGACTAGCAGATACGCAGTATTTT. Protein sequence: CASGPMGLADTQYF.

This clonotype was found a few times. CDR3 nucleotides: TGTGCCAGCAGTTTTCCAGGGCCTGATACGCAGTATTTT. Amino acid sequence: CASSFPGPDTQYF. The chain is built from TRBV12-3 or TRBV12-4 and TRBJ2-3, with D maybe TRBD1 (5 bases). V gave up 3 bases and J gave up 6 bases, with 10 bases separating them. The CDR3 is 13 residues long.

With respect to this clonotype: A much larger clone is a single base away; this may be a read error. This chain uses TRBV7-2 with TRBJ2-1, with a possible D match to TRBD2 (7 bases). V was shortened by 4 bases and J by 8 bases, with 18 bases between the two germline ends. Germline CDR1 and CDR2: SGHTA and FQGNSA. The CDR3 contains 15 residues. Here the CDR3 DNA reads TGTGCCAGCAGCTCGGCTGGGCAAGGGGGGGATGAGCAGTTCTTC. This encodes CASSSAGQGGDEQFF.

The chain is built from TRBV6-1 and TRBJ2-1; no firm D call. Germline V CDR1 and CDR2: MNHNS, SASEGT. The ends were cut back, 5 bases at V and 8 bases at J, with 10 bases in the middle. The CDR3 consists of 12 residues. The CDR3 nucleotides read TGTGCCAGCAGTTCCTTGTGGCATGAGCAGTTCTTC. It is translated as CASSSLWHEQFF.

This clonotype showed up many times. V is TRBV6-2 or TRBV6-3 and J is TRBJ2-7; D is undetermined. The CDR3 extends over 15 amino acids. The germline gives CDR1 MNHEY, CDR2 SVGEGT. DNA of the CDR3: TGTGCCAGCAGTCACTCCCGTGGGCCGTCCTACGAGCAGTACGTC. Translation gives CASSHSRGPSYEQYV.

The sample holds a few counts of this clonotype. The V and J genes are TRBV7-9 and TRBJ2-7; 7 positions agree with TRBD2. This CDR3 has 14 amino acids. The ends lost 4 bases at V and 0 bases at J; junction bases unmatched: 3. Germline loops: CDR1 SEHNR, CDR2 FQNEAQ (reference sequence). DNA for the CDR3: TGTGCCAGCAGCTCCCGGACTAGCTCCTACGAGCAGTACTTC. It is translated as CASSSRTSSYEQYF.

This clonotype was counted only a few times. The J gene is TRBJ2-6, the V gene TRBV4-1; 10 bases agree with TRBD2. This CDR3 contains 17 residues. After removal of 4 bases from V and 2 bases from J, the junction contained 5 bases not matched to a gene. The germline CDR1 and CDR2 sequences are MGHRA and YSYEKL. CDR3 protein: CASSPSGREAGANVLTF. The DNA of the CDR3 is TGCGCCAGCAGCCCGAGCGGGAGGGAGGCTGGGGCCAACGTCCTGACTTTC.

This clonotype was counted between two and nine times. This chain links TRBV7-2 with TRBJ2-7; D unresolved. Germline lookup yields CDR1 SGHTA and CDR2 FQGNSA. The CDR3 covers 14 residues. V was pared by 3 bases and J by 3 bases, with 12 bases between. The DNA for the CDR3 is TGTGCCAGCAGCTTGATACGGGTCGACTACGAGCAGTACTTC. Translation: CASSLIRVDYEQYF.

Turning to this clonotype: The CDR3 end shows no conserved phenylalanine or tryptophan, and so a read error is likely. The limits of the CDR3 on the DNA are not certain, so only TCRdb's listed CDR3 is given. The chain couples TRBV7-8 to TRBJ1-2; TRBD1 is the table's D call and was not checked against the DNA. Per germline, CDR1 SGHVS and CDR2 FQNEAQ. The CDR3 is 14 amino acids long, termini counted. This CDR3 is CASSPTGTRTPRAL.

This rearrangement joins TRBV12-5 to TRBJ2-5; 7 bases are shared with TRBD2. The CDR3 covers 16 residues. The ends lost 7 bases at V and 2 bases at J; junction bases unmatched: 13. Germline lookup yields CDR1 LGHNT and CDR2 FRNRAP. CDR3 in DNA: TGTGCTAGTGCCGAAGGCGGGAGAGCCCTACAAGAGACCCAGTACTTC. Translation: CASAEGGRALQETQYF.

This chain links TRBV6-1 with TRBJ1-6; D is perhaps TRBD1 (5 bases). Germline V gene data show CDR1 as MNHNS and CDR2 as SASEGT. The V end was cut by 1 base, the J end by 4 bases, with 14 bases between. The CDR3 length is 17 residues. The DNA for the CDR3 is TGTGCCAGCAGTGAAGGGGGGAGAGACGGGTATAATTCACCCCTCCACTTT. Amino acid sequence: CASSEGGRDGYNSPLHF.

This clonotype has only a few counts. The chain carries TRBV7-2 and TRBJ2-5; 11 bases are shared with TRBD2. The germline gives CDR1 SGHTA, CDR2 FQGNSA. CDR3 length equals 15 residues. The trim removed 3 bases at V and 2 bases at J, leaving 2 bases unmatched. The CDR3 here is CASSFRLAGQETQYF. The CDR3 bases are TGTGCCAGCAGCTTTCGACTAGCGGGACAAGAGACCCAGTACTTC.

The sample holds many counts of this clonotype. The CDR3 spells CASSSRNSGNEQFF. The CDR3 DNA reads TGTGCCAGCAGCTCCAGAAACAGCGGGAATGAGCAGTTCTTC. This rearrangement joins TRBV11-3 to TRBJ2-1; a weak D match, TRBD2 (6 bases). V gave up 4 bases and J gave up 7 bases, with 14 bases separating them. The CDR3 is 14 amino acids. The germline V gene has CDR1 SGHNT and CDR2 YENEEA.

This clonotype was recorded many times. The rearrangement uses TRBV11-1 and TRBJ2-7; D unresolved. CDR3 length equals 14 residues. Germline CDR1 SGHAT, CDR2 FQDESV (reference sequence). Trimming shortened V by 1 base and J by 0 bases, and 7 bases separated the two germline ends. The CDR3: CASSLELTSYEQYF. The CDR3 coding sequence is TGTGCCAGCAGCTTAGAACTGACCTCCTACGAGCAGTACTTC.

J is TRBJ1-6 and V is TRBV27, with a possible D match to TRBD1 (5 bases). This CDR3 contains 16 residues. CDR1 is MNHEY, CDR2 SMNVEV, per germline (reference sequence). The V gene lost 0 bases and the J gene lost 7 bases, with 13 bases spanning the gap. CDR3 region: CASSLSNGAPNSPLHF. The DNA for the CDR3 is TGTGCCAGCAGTTTATCGAACGGGGCTCCAAATTCACCCCTCCACTTT.

This clonotype was found many times. The chain carries TRBV7-6 and TRBJ2-5; 9 bases agree with TRBD2. Germline V gene data show CDR1 as SGHVS and CDR2 as FNYEAQ. The CDR3 has 16 residues. The ends lost 5 bases at V and 2 bases at J; junction bases unmatched: 9. The CDR3 protein is CASSPPSGRKQETQYF. CDR3 DNA: TGTGCCAGCAGCCCCCCAAGCGGGAGGAAGCAAGAGACCCAGTACTTC.

This clonotype was seen many times. J is TRBJ1-2 and V is TRBV7-9; D is unresolved. V was trimmed by 6 bases and J by 4 bases, leaving 15 bases between them. Germline lookup yields CDR1 SEHNR and CDR2 FQNEAQ (reference sequence). The CDR3 sequence is 14 residues long. CDR3 coding DNA: TGTGCCAGCAGTACCCGGACTGTCTTCTATGGCTACACCTTC. It encodes CASSTRTVFYGYTF.

The sample holds many counts of this clonotype. The rearrangement links TRBV7-2 to TRBJ2-5, with D possibly called TRBD1 or TRBD2 (5 bases each). Trimming left V 4 bases short and J 5 bases short, with 17 bases between. CDR1 SGHTA and CDR2 FQGNSA come from the germline V gene. The CDR3 sequence is 15 residues long. The CDR3 region has the DNA TGTGCCAGCAGCTCCGGGACGCTTGCGTTGGAGACCCAGTACTTC. Amino acid sequence: CASSSGTLALETQYF.

This clonotype showed up just a few times. CDR3 amino acids: CSASRGGQETQYF. As DNA, the CDR3 is TGCAGTGCTAGTCGGGGGGGTCAAGAGACCCAGTACTTC. The V and J genes are TRBV20-1 and TRBJ2-5, with 8 bases aligning to TRBD2. V dropped 3 bases and J dropped 2; count of bases not matched to a gene: 2. CDR3 length equals 13 residues. Per germline, CDR1 DFQATT and CDR2 SNEGSKA (reference sequence).

The genes are TRBV10-3 and TRBJ2-1, with D perhaps being TRBD1 or TRBD2 (6 bases each). Germline V gives CDR1 ENHRY, CDR2 SYGVKD. The CDR3 covers 18 residues. Trimming shortened V by 0 bases and J by 6 bases, and 21 bases separated the two germline ends. The CDR3 DNA is TGTGCCATCAGTGAGTCACGGGGGACCGGTGGGGGCTCCAATGAGCAGTTCTTC. Its translation: CAISESRGTGGGSNEQFF.

The rearrangement joins TRBV30 to TRBJ2-1; 11 bases fit TRBD1. V was clipped by 2 bases and J by 4 bases; unmatched bases: 4. The CDR3 totals 15 residues. The V gene's germline CDR1 is GTSNPN and CDR2 SVGIG (reference sequence). This CDR3 is CAWSRGTGGYNEQFF. For the CDR3, the DNA is TGTGCCTGGAGTCGAGGGACAGGGGGGTACAATGAGCAGTTCTTC. The whole variable domain, remainder taken from reference TRBV30 and TRBJ2-1, is SQTIHQWPATLVQPVGSPLSLECTVEGTSNPNLYWYRQAAGRGLQLLFYSVGIGQISSEVPQNLSASRPQDRQFILSSKKLLLSDSGFYLCAWSRGTGGYNEQFFGPGTRLTVL.

This clonotype was observed a few times. V gene TRBV7-2 combines with J gene TRBJ1-5; a possible D gene is TRBD1 (6 bases). V lost 5 bases and J lost 3, with 11 bases in between. This CDR3 comprises 14 residues. The germline gives CDR1 SGHTA, CDR2 FQGNSA. CDR3 protein: CASSRGGANQPQHF. The CDR3 DNA is TGTGCCAGCAGCCGGGGGGGGGCCAATCAGCCCCAGCATTTT.

J is TRBJ2-1 and V is TRBV11-2; D is perhaps TRBD2 (6 bases). Germline values: CDR1 SGHAT, CDR2 FQNNGV. CDR3 length: 15 residues. Trimming cost V 5 bases and J 4 bases, with 15 bases left between them. The CDR3 nucleotides are TGTGCCAGCAGCCATGGACTATCATCGTACAATGAGCAGTTCTTC. This translates into CASSHGLSSYNEQFF.